This is a list of T cell receptor beta chains from one sample in a study of T cells expressing NK-cell markers. Using the 5' RACE reads, TCRdb records one entry per CDR3 protein without DNA. Recorded for this sample: 250,000 to 300,000 distinct CDR3 sequences. The specimen sequenced was blood T cells: a sorted CD56 or NKG2C T cell subset, CD4+ or CD8+ T cells, or bulk PBMC T cells (not recorded which). These receptors were obtained from a man between 18 and 29 years old in good health. The CDR3 runs from the conserved cysteine through the conserved F or W.

V	J	length	CDR3
TRBV12-3/TRBV12-4	TRBJ1-5	14	CASSQQGGNQPQHF
TRBV7-9	TRBJ2-4	15	CASSSLADNKNIQYF
TRBV12-3/TRBV12-4	TRBJ1-2	15	CASSLTRRDVYGYTF
TRBV7-9	TRBJ2-1	12	CASSPLTGVQFF
TRBV5-1	TRBJ2-1	15	CASSLFSGSSHEQFF
TRBV12-3/TRBV12-4	TRBJ2-7	16	CASRRDTGGPSYEQYF
TRBV29-1	TRBJ2-7	13	CSAAGQGMYEQYF
TRBV4-2	TRBJ2-5	17	CASSQDVHLGGEETQYF
TRBV12-3/TRBV12-4	TRBJ1-5	15	CASTASGQANQPQHF
TRBV7-2	TRBJ1-5	14	CASSPTGVGQPQHF
TRBV9	TRBJ2-1	19	CASSVTGLAGGGVYNEQFF
TRBV12-3/TRBV12-4	TRBJ2-3	13	CASTPRSADTQYF
TRBV2	TRBJ2-7	13	CASSEDSRDEQYF
TRBV7-9	TRBJ1-2	15	CASSLEGVSLYGYTF
TRBV6-4	TRBJ2-3	13	CASRRDHTDTQYF
TRBV10-3	TRBJ2-1	13	CAIRDYVGNEQFF
TRBV20-1	TRBJ2-3	17	CSAFPLRTSGFTDTQYF
TRBV29-1	TRBJ2-3	15	CSVDTPGLAGGTQYF
TRBV20-1	TRBJ2-3	14	CSAPAAGRADTQYF
TRBV6-1	TRBJ2-2	15	CASSGTAPNTGELFF
TRBV5-1	TRBJ2-3	15	CASSNRLAGSDTQYF
TRBV4-1	TRBJ2-3	13	CASSHEDGDTQYF
TRBV19	TRBJ2-1	13	CASSIFRWEEQFF
TRBV7-2	TRBJ2-7	15	CASSWEGGPYYEQYF
TRBV5-1	TRBJ2-1	18	CASSFEQGPGLAYNEQFF
TRBV15	TRBJ2-3	15	CATSRGDRGTDTQYF
TRBV7-2	TRBJ2-1	15	CASSSGLAGEYEQFF
TRBV12-3/TRBV12-4	TRBJ2-5	12	CASSLNPETQYF
TRBV30	TRBJ2-3	17	CAWSVLQLAGVTDTQYF
TRBV5-4	TRBJ2-1	16	CASSLGLAGVDNEQFF
TRBV5-1	TRBJ2-5	17	CASSLDGTLGLQETQYF
TRBV7-2	TRBJ2-7	15	CASGNGGSISYEQYF
TRBV9	TRBJ2-1	12	CASSVDFGEQFF
TRBV12-3/TRBV12-4	TRBJ2-6	17	CASSPIRGGSGANVLTF
TRBV20-1	TRBJ1-3	14	CSAGGPFSGNTIYF
TRBV12-3/TRBV12-4	TRBJ2-3	18	CASSLRLAAGGVPDTQYF
TRBV18	TRBJ1-5	15	CASSPGQGMGQPQHF
TRBV7-9	TRBJ2-3	16	CASSLVSRSSTDTQYF
TRBV11-2	TRBJ2-1	19	CASSLNPGLQYGVYNEQFF
TRBV12-3/TRBV12-4	TRBJ2-3	17	CASSPTGLANLRDTQYF
TRBV12-3/TRBV12-4	TRBJ2-1	13	CASTNRGGNEQFF
TRBV4-3	TRBJ2-7	17	CASSQLLLGGAGSEQYF
TRBV19	TRBJ2-1	18	CATLGTSGSRVKYNEQFF